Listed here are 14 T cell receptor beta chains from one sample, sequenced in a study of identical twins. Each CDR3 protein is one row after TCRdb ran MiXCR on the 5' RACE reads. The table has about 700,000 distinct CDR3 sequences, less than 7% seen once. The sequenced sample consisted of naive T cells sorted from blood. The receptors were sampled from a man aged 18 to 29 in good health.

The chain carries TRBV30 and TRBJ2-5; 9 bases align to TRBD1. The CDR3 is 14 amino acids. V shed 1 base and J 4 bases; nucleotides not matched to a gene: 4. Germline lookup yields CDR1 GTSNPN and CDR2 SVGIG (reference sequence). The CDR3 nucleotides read TGTGCCTGGAGTGCCAACAGGGGGCGAGAGACCCAGTACTTC. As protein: CAWSANRGRETQYF.

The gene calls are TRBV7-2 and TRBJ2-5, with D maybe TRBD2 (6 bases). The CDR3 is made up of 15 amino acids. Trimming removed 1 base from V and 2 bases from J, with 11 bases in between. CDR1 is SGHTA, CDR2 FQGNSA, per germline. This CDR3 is CASSLVGGKQETQYF. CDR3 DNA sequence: TGTGCCAGCAGCTTAGTTGGCGGGAAACAAGAGACCCAGTACTTC.

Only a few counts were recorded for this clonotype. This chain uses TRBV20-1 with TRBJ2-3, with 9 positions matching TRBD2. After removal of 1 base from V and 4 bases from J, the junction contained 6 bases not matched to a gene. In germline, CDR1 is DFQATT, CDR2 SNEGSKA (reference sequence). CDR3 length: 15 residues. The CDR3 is CSARAAASGADTQYF. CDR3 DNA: TGCAGTGCTAGAGCAGCGGCTAGCGGGGCAGATACGCAGTATTTT.

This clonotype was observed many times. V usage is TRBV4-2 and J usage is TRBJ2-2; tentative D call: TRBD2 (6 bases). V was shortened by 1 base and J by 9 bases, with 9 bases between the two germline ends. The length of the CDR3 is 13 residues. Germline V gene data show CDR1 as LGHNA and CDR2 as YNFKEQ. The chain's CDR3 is CASSQGTTWELFF. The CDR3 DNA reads TGTGCCAGCAGCCAAGGGACTACGTGGGAGCTGTTTTTT.

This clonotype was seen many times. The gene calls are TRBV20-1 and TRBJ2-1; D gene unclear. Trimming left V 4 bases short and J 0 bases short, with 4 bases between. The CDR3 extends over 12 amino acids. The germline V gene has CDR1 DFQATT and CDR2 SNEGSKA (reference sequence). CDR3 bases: TGCAGTGCTACTTACTCCTACAATGAGCAGTTCTTC. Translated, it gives CSATYSYNEQFF.

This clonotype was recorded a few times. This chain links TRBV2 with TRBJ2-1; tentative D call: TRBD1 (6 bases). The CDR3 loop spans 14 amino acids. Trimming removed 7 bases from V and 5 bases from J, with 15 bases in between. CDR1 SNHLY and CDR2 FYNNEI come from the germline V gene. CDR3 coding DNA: TGTGCCAGCAAAGTTGGCAGGGGCCACAATGAGCAGTTCTTC. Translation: CASKVGRGHNEQFF.

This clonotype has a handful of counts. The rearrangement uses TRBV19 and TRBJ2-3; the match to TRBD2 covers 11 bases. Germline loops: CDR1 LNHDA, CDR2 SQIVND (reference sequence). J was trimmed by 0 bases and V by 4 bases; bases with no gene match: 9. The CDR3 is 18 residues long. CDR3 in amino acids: CASSSTWGLAASTDTQYF. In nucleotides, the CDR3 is TGTGCCAGTAGTAGTACTTGGGGACTAGCGGCTAGCACAGATACGCAGTATTTT.

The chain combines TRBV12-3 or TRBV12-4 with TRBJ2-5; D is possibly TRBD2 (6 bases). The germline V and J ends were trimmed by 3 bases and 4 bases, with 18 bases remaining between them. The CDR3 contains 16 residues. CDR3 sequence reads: CASSLGWGDSGETQYF. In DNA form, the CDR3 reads TGTGCCAGCAGTTTGGGATGGGGGGACTCAGGAGAGACCCAGTACTTC.

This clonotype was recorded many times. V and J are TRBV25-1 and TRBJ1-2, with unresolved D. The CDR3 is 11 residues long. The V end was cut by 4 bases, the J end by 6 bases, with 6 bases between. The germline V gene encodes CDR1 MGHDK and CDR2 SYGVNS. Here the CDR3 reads CASSGSDGYTF. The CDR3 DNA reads TGTGCCAGCAGTGGTAGCGATGGCTACACCTTC.

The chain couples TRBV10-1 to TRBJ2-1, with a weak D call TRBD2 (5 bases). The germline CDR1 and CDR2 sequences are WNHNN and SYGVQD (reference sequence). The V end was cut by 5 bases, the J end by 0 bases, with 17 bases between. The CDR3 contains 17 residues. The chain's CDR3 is CASSPTLDWSSYNEQFF. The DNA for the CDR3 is TGCGCCAGCAGTCCAACCCTGGACTGGAGCTCCTACAATGAGCAGTTCTTC.

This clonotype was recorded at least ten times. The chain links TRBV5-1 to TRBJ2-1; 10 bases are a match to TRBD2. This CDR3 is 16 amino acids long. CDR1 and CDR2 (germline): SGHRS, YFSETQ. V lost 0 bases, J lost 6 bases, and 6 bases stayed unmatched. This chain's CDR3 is CASSLGPGTSANEQFF. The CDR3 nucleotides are TGCGCCAGCAGCTTGGGCCCGGGGACTAGCGCCAATGAGCAGTTCTTC.

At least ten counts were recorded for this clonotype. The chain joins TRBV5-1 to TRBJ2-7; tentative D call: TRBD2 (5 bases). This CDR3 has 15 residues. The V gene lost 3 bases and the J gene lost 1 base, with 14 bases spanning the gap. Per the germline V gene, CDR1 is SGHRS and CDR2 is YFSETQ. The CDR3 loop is CASSSTREGSYEQYV. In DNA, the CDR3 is TGCGCCAGCAGCTCAACAAGAGAGGGTTCCTACGAGCAGTACGTC.

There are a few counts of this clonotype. This chain's CDR3 is CASSSTQNLRYSNQPQHF. In DNA, the CDR3 is TGTGCCAGCAGCTCCACGCAGAATCTAAGATATAGCAATCAGCCCCAGCATTTT. The genes are TRBV5-6 and TRBJ1-5; D gene ambiguous. The CDR3 is 18 amino acids. Germline CDR1 and CDR2: SGHDT and YYEEEE. V was shortened by 3 bases and J by 0 bases, with 19 bases between the two germline ends.

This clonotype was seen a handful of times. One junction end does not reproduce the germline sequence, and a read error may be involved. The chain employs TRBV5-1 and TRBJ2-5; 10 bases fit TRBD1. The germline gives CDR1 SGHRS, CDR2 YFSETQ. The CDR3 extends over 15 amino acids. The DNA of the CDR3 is TGCGCCAGCAGTTTGGGGACAGGGGAAAAAGAGACCCAGTACTTC. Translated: CASSLGTGEKETQYF.